One sample yielded the 18 T cell receptor beta chains listed below, sequenced in a study of T cell changes during pregnancy in multiple sclerosis. Using immunoSEQ multiplex PCR, the repertoire was profiled, and TCRdb retains in-frame clones only, with some absent. The table includes about 46,000 clones, roughly 95% detected once. Sequencing used CD8+ T cells from peripheral blood mononuclear cells, obtained after pregnancy. These receptors all come from a female donor with multiple sclerosis, enrolled in a pregnancy study.

The chain combines TRBV4-3 with TRBJ1-1; no firm D call. Per germline, CDR1 LGHNA and CDR2 YSLEER. The CDR3 is 14 residues long. V was shortened by 1 base and J by 1 base, with 7 bases between the two germline ends. CDR3 DNA sequence: TGCGCCAGCAGCCAAGTGGCGGCGAACACTGAAGCTTTCTTT. Amino acids: CASSQVAANTEAFF.

This chain joins TRBV5-5 and TRBJ2-7; D remains unclear. Germline V gene sequence: CDR1 SGHKS, CDR2 YYEKEE (reference sequence). The CDR3 length is 12 residues. Deletions cut 2 bases from V and 7 bases from J, with 10 bases between. The CDR3 here is CASSFDPGEQYF. The CDR3 nucleotides read TGTGCCAGCAGCTTCGACCCCGGGGAGCAGTACTTC. Variable domain in full (rest from reference TRBV5-5 and TRBJ2-7): DAGVTQSPTHLIKTRGQQVTLRCSPISGHKSVSWYQQVLGQGPQFIFQYYEKEERGRGNFPDRFSARQFPNYSSELNVNALLLGDSALYLCASSFDPGEQYFGPGTRLTVT.

The V gene is TRBV4-1, the J gene TRBJ1-2; no definite D call. V shed 2 bases and J shed 4 bases, with 17 bases lying between them. The germline V gene has CDR1 MGHRA and CDR2 YSYEKL. The CDR3 totals 16 residues. CDR3 protein: CASSQHRDPAGYGYTF. In DNA, the CDR3 is TGCGCCAGCAGCCAACATCGAGACCCGGCGGGCTATGGCTACACCTTC.

The J gene is TRBJ2-1, the V gene TRBV13, with TRBD2 identical over 10 bases. The CDR3 consists of 15 residues. Germline V lookup: CDR1 PRHDT, CDR2 FYEKMQ (reference sequence). The ends lost 3 bases at V and 6 bases at J; junction bases unmatched: 5. The CDR3: CASSFPSGRANEQFF. The CDR3 DNA sequence: TGTGCCAGCAGCTTCCCCAGCGGGAGGGCCAATGAGCAGTTCTTC.

The chain combines TRBV19 with TRBJ1-1, with 9 positions matching TRBD1. CDR1 is LNHDA, CDR2 SQIVND, per germline (reference sequence). This CDR3 has 15 amino acids. Germline trimming cut 5 bases from V and 5 bases from J; bases unmatched to any gene: 9. The CDR3 sequence: CASSDTGGRSTEAFF. The CDR3 DNA sequence: TGTGCCAGTAGTGACACAGGGGGCAGGTCGACTGAAGCTTTCTTT.

The V gene is TRBV5-8, the J gene TRBJ1-1, with 8 bases identical to TRBD1. Unmatched junction bases numbered 3, after V lost 4 bases and J lost 7 bases. CDR3 size: 12 residues. The germline V gene has CDR1 SGHTS and CDR2 YDEGEE. CDR3 residues: CASSGTGIEAFF. The CDR3 coding sequence is TGTGCCAGCAGCGGGACAGGAATTGAAGCTTTCTTT. The entire variable domain, with the rest obtained from reference TRBV5-8 and TRBJ1-1, is as follows: EAGVTQSPTHLIKTRGQQATLRCSPISGHTSVYWYQQALGLGLQFLLWYDEGEERNRGNFPPRFSGRQFPNYSSELNVNALELEDSALYLCASSGTGIEAFFGQGTRLTVV.

The J gene is TRBJ2-3, the V gene TRBV7-6; D possibly corresponds to TRBD1 (6 bases). Deletions cut 5 bases from V and 2 bases from J, with 17 bases between. Per germline, CDR1 SGHVS and CDR2 FNYEAQ. The CDR3 has 16 residues. As DNA, the CDR3 is TGTGCCAGCAGCCAGGGACACCACACCAACACAGATACGCAGTATTTT. Translating gives CASSQGHHTNTDTQYF.

This chain links TRBV7-2 with TRBJ2-1; perhaps TRBD2 as D (6 bases). The CDR3 extends over 15 amino acids. Germline-derived CDR1 and CDR2 are SGHTA and FQGNSA. V was cut by 7 bases and J by 6 bases, with 19 bases left in between. CDR3 sequence (DNA): TGTGCCAGCACCCTCCACCCGGGACTCCCCAATGAGCAGTTCTTC. Translation gives CASTLHPGLPNEQFF.

The chain combines TRBV19 with TRBJ1-4; no firm D call. CDR1 and CDR2 from the germline V gene are LNHDA and SQIVND (reference sequence). The CDR3 sequence is 14 residues long. Between the trimmed V and J ends, which lost 7 bases and 4 bases, there was a span of 13 bases. CDR3 coding DNA: TGTGCCAGTACCTTCTCCCCCGGTAATGAAAAACTGTTTTTT. This sequence encodes CASTFSPGNEKLFF.

The chain joins TRBV6-6 to TRBJ2-5; D unresolved. Per the germline V gene, CDR1 is MNHNY and CDR2 is SVGAGI (reference sequence). CDR3 length equals 15 residues. V was cut by 2 bases and J by 3 bases, with 13 bases left in between. The CDR3, as DNA: TGTGCCAGCAGTTACCCTGGAGCACGCGAAGAGACCCAGTACTTC. Its translation is CASSYPGAREETQYF.

The rearrangement uses TRBV18 and TRBJ2-1, with D tentatively TRBD2 (6 bases). The CDR3 consists of 16 residues. With 3 bases removed from V and 8 bases from J, the gap between germline ends came to 20 bases. Per the germline V gene, CDR1 is KGHSH and CDR2 is LQKENI. CDR3 nucleotides: TGTGCCAGCTCACCTTGGAAGGTCAAGCCGGGGGATGAGCAGTTCTTC. Protein sequence: CASSPWKVKPGDEQFF.

The gene calls are TRBV27 and TRBJ2-7; a weak D match, TRBD2 (7 bases). Trimming cost V 10 bases and J 4 bases, with 14 bases left between them. The CDR3 length is 12 residues. Germline V gene sequence: CDR1 MNHEY, CDR2 SMNVEV (reference sequence). The CDR3 here is CATGGGGYEQYF. The CDR3 DNA follows: TGTGCCACCGGAGGGGGGGGTTACGAGCAGTACTTC.

The gene calls are TRBV27 and TRBJ2-7; 8 nucleotides line up with TRBD2. V gave up 0 bases and J gave up 3 bases; unmatched junction bases: 7. The CDR3 contains 16 residues. Germline loops: CDR1 MNHEY, CDR2 SMNVEV (reference sequence). The CDR3 loop reads CASSLSLAANGYEQYF. The CDR3 DNA sequence: TGTGCCAGCAGTTTATCACTAGCGGCCAACGGCTACGAGCAGTACTTC.

The rearrangement uses TRBV18 and TRBJ2-1; 11 positions match TRBD2. The germline gives CDR1 KGHSH, CDR2 LQKENI. This CDR3 is built from 17 residues. Unmatched junction bases numbered 4, after V lost 0 bases and J lost 3 bases. The CDR3 nucleotides are TGTGCCAGCTCACCACCACCCGGGACTAGCGGCTACAATGAGCAGTTCTTC. Its protein is CASSPPPGTSGYNEQFF.

This chain connects TRBV7-9 to TRBJ2-5, with 9 bases aligning to TRBD2. Trimming removed 0 bases from V and 5 bases from J; junction bases left unmatched: 7. The CDR3 consists of 16 residues. Germline V gene lookup returns CDR1 SEHNR and CDR2 FQNEAQ (reference sequence). CDR3 in DNA: TGTGCCAGCAGCTTAGCGCCTAGCGGGATCCACGAGACCCAGTACTTC. It codes for CASSLAPSGIHETQYF.

There are a few counts of this clone. The chain couples TRBV9 to TRBJ2-5; TRBD2 agrees at 14 bases. The V segment lost 3 bases and the J segment 3 bases; nucleotides outside the gene matches: 1. The CDR3 loop spans 15 amino acids. CDR1 is SGDLS, CDR2 YYNGEE, per germline. CDR3 region: CASSETSGGEETQYF. The CDR3, as DNA: TGTGCCAGCAGCGAGACTAGCGGGGGGGAAGAGACCCAGTACTTC.

This clone has just one count. The J gene is TRBJ2-7, the V gene TRBV9; D is unresolved. Between the trimmed V and J ends, which lost 0 bases and 0 bases, there was a span of 10 bases. There are 15 residues in the CDR3. CDR1 SGDLS and CDR2 YYNGEE come from the germline V gene. CDR3 coding DNA: TGTGCCAGCAGCGTAGCGTCTAGGAACTCCTACGAGCAGTACTTC. Translated, it gives CASSVASRNSYEQYF.

The chain employs TRBV7-9 and TRBJ1-1; TRBD1 is a possible D gene (6 bases). CDR1 and CDR2 (germline): SEHNR, FQNEAQ (reference sequence). V shed 6 bases and J shed 3 bases, with 14 bases lying between them. The CDR3 covers 14 residues. CDR3 residues: CASRGQPGDTEAFF. CDR3 bases: TGTGCCAGCAGGGGACAACCCGGGGACACTGAAGCTTTCTTT. The full variable domain, rest sourced from reference TRBV7-9 and TRBJ1-1, is DTGVSQNPRHKITKRGQNVTFRCDPISEHNRLYWYRQTLGQGPEFLTYFQNEAQLEKSRLLSDRFSAERPKGSFSTLEIQRTEQGDSAMYLCASRGQPGDTEAFFGQGTRLTVV.